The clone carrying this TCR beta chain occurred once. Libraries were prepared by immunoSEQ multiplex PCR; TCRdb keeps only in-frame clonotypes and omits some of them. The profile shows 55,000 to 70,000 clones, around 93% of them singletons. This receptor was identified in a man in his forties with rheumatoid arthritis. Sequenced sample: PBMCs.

The CDR3 is CATSSTSGSYEQYF. As DNA, the CDR3 is TGTGCCACCAGTTCGACTAGCGGATCCTACGAGCAGTACTTC. The chain combines TRBV24-1 with TRBJ2-7; 9 bases map to TRBD2. The CDR3 loop spans 14 amino acids. Per germline, CDR1 KGHDR and CDR2 SFDVKD. With 6 bases clipped from V and 1 base from J, the junction kept 3 bases outside the gene matches.